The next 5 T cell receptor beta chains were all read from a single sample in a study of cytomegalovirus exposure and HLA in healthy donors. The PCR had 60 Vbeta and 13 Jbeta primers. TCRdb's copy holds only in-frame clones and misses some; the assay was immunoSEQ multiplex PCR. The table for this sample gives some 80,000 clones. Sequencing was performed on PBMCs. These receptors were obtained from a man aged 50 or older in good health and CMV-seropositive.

CDR3 region: CASSMTGGQPQHF. The CDR3, as DNA: TGTGCCAGTAGTATGACAGGGGGCCAGCCCCAGCATTTT. This chain links TRBV19 with TRBJ1-5; TRBD1 matches at 10 bases. Germline CDR1 is LNHDA and CDR2 is SQIVND (reference sequence). The CDR3 runs to 13 residues. V shed 3 bases, J shed 7 bases, and the junction held 0 bases outside the gene matches.

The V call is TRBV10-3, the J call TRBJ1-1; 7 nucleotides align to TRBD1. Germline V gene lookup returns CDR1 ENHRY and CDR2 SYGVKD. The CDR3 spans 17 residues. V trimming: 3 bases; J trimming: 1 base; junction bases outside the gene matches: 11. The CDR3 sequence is CAISDPDRVLRNTEAFF. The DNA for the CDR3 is TGTGCCATCAGTGATCCCGACAGGGTACTACGGAACACTGAAGCTTTCTTT.

The CDR3 sequence: CASAPRLNTEAFF. The CDR3 nucleotides read TGTGCCAGCGCCCCCAGGCTGAACACTGAAGCTTTCTTT. V is TRBV19 and J is TRBJ1-1, with D uncertain. This CDR3 comprises 13 residues. V was pared by 9 bases and J by 0 bases, with 11 bases between. From germline, CDR1 is LNHDA and CDR2 SQIVND (reference sequence).

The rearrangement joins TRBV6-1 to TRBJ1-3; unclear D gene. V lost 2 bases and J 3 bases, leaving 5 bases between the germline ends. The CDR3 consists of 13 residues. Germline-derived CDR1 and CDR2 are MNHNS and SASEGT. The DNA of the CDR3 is TGTGCCAGCAGTGAACAGTATGGAAACACCATATATTTT. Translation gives CASSEQYGNTIYF.

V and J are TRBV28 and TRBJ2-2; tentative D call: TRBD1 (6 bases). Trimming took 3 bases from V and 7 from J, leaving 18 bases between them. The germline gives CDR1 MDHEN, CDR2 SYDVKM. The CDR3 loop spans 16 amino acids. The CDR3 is CASSLIGGSPSGELFF. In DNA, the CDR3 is TGTGCCAGCAGTTTGATTGGGGGCTCGCCCAGCGGGGAGCTGTTTTTT.